Below, 11 T cell receptor beta chains from the same sample are listed, as sequenced in a study of cytomegalovirus exposure and HLA in healthy donors. A multiplex PCR was run with 60 Vbeta primers and 13 Jbeta primers. The table came from immunoSEQ multiplex PCR; TCRdb's copy has only in-frame clones and leaves some out. The top ten clones hold less than 7.5% of a sample with 60,000 to 70,000 clones, around 78% of them seen once. The sample was PBMCs. The receptors stem from a man aged 50 to 59 in good health and CMV-seronegative.

This clone has a handful of counts. For the CDR3, the DNA is TGCGCCAGCAGGCTGACAGGGGGTAGCAATCAGCCCCAGCATTTT. Protein: CASRLTGGSNQPQHF. The chain joins TRBV5-1 to TRBJ1-5; TRBD1 matches at 9 bases. The CDR3 extends over 15 amino acids. J gave up 0 bases and V 5 bases, and 3 bases lay outside the gene matches. Germline lookup yields CDR1 SGHRS and CDR2 YFSETQ.

Only a few counts were recorded for this clone. This chain uses TRBV11-2 with TRBJ2-1; 10 bases are shared with TRBD2. Germline V gene data show CDR1 as SGHAT and CDR2 as FQNNGV. J gave up 0 bases and V 2 bases, and 4 bases lay outside the gene matches. There are 17 residues in the CDR3. Written as DNA, the CDR3 is TGTGCCAGCAGCTTATCCGCTAGCGGGAGCTCCTACAATGAGCAGTTCTTC. This translates into CASSLSASGSSYNEQFF.

V and J are TRBV19 and TRBJ2-6; D is undetermined. The germline V gene has CDR1 LNHDA and CDR2 SQIVND (reference sequence). The CDR3 is made up of 19 amino acids. Deletions cut 5 bases from V and 0 bases from J, with 20 bases between. The DNA of the CDR3 is TGTGCCAGTAGTCCGGAAATCACGGGTCCCAGCTCTGGGGCCAACGTCCTGACTTTC. Residues: CASSPEITGPSSGANVLTF. Together with reference TRBV19 and TRBJ2-6, the CDR3 gives the full variable domain: DGGITQSPKYLFRKEGQNVTLSCEQNLNHDAMYWYRQDPGQGLRLIYYSQIVNDFQKGDIAEGYSVSREKKESFPLTVTSAQKNPTAFYLCASSPEITGPSSGANVLTFGAGSRLTVL.

V usage is TRBV27 and J usage is TRBJ2-2; weak D call: TRBD2 (6 bases). The CDR3 loop spans 13 amino acids. Trimming stripped 5 bases from V and 6 bases from J, with 10 bases between. Germline CDR1 MNHEY, CDR2 SMNVEV (reference sequence). The CDR3 loop is CASSIWRAGELFF. In nucleotides, the CDR3 is TGTGCCAGCAGTATTTGGAGGGCCGGGGAGCTGTTTTTT.

The chain uses TRBV19 and TRBJ2-3, with a possible D match to TRBD2 (6 bases). Trimming removed 10 bases from V and 3 bases from J, with 17 bases in between. This CDR3 has 14 amino acids. Per germline, CDR1 LNHDA and CDR2 SQIVND (reference sequence). The CDR3 protein is CAISPTGVTDTQYF. The DNA for the CDR3 is TGTGCCATTTCACCGACGGGGGTGACAGATACGCAGTATTTT. Full variable domain (remainder filled in from reference TRBV19 and TRBJ2-3): DGGITQSPKYLFRKEGQNVTLSCEQNLNHDAMYWYRQDPGQGLRLIYYSQIVNDFQKGDIAEGYSVSREKKESFPLTVTSAQKNPTAFYLCAISPTGVTDTQYFGPGTRLTVL.

The rearrangement joins TRBV25-1 to TRBJ1-4, with TRBD1 matching 7 bases. CDR1 is MGHDK and CDR2 is SYGVNS in the germline V gene. V lost 2 bases and J lost 6; bases outside the gene matches: 6. The CDR3 totals 15 residues. The CDR3 coding sequence is TGTGCCAGCAGTGAACTGGACAGGAGATATGAAAAACTGTTTTTT. Its translation is CASSELDRRYEKLFF.

The V gene is TRBV28, the J gene TRBJ2-7, with 7 nucleotides matching TRBD2. CDR3 length: 16 residues. Germline lookup yields CDR1 MDHEN and CDR2 SYDVKM. The V gene end was trimmed by 5 bases and the J gene end by 0 bases; junction bases not matched to a gene: 10. CDR3 sequence reads: CASSAAGAGSSYEQYF. CDR3 sequence (DNA): TGTGCCAGCAGTGCCGCAGGAGCGGGGAGCTCCTACGAGCAGTACTTC.

V is TRBV10-3 and J is TRBJ1-1, with D tentatively TRBD1 (5 bases). The CDR3 is 12 residues long. Germline CDR1 and CDR2: ENHRY and SYGVKD. V lost 10 bases and J lost 1, with 10 bases in between. The DNA for the CDR3 is TGTGCCACCGGTACAGGGAACACTGAAGCTTTCTTT. It codes for CATGTGNTEAFF.

The V and J genes are TRBV9 and TRBJ2-2; 8 positions match TRBD2. V dropped 0 bases and J dropped 7; count of bases not matched to a gene: 8. Germline lookup yields CDR1 SGDLS and CDR2 YYNGEE. CDR3 length: 16 amino acids. The CDR3: CASSVGASGFVGELFF. CDR3 DNA sequence: TGTGCCAGCAGCGTAGGGGCTAGCGGGTTTGTCGGGGAGCTGTTTTTT.

V gene TRBV5-1 combines with J gene TRBJ1-1; no reliable D call. Germline CDR1 SGHRS, CDR2 YFSETQ. V was pared by 4 bases and J by 1 base, with 14 bases between. The CDR3 consists of 15 residues. CDR3 in amino acids: CASSKRGSENTEAFF. The DNA of the CDR3 is TGCGCCAGCAGCAAAAGAGGCTCGGAGAACACTGAAGCTTTCTTT.

CDR3 DNA: TGTGCCAGCAGCGATAACAGGGGCACTGAAGCTTTCTTT. Its protein product is CASSDNRGTEAFF. This chain links TRBV7-6 with TRBJ1-1, with TRBD1 matching over 7 bases. V was pared by 5 bases and J by 4 bases, with 4 bases of the junction left unmatched. This CDR3 region has 13 residues. Germline V lookup: CDR1 SGHVS, CDR2 FNYEAQ.